This T cell receptor (beta chain) was identified in a study of blood T cell repertoires in COVID-19. Study context: The origin of the acute and convalescent COVID-19 samples was the United States, Italy and Spain.

Trimming stripped 8 bases from V and 0 bases from J, with 14 bases between. Germline CDR1 is MNHEY and CDR2 is SMNVEV (reference sequence). The CDR3 is 15 amino acids. Sequenced by immunoSEQ multiplex PCR; TCRdb stores in-frame clones only, minus some. The data contain 250,000 to 350,000 clones, 92% of them singletons. What was sequenced was PBMCs or T cells enriched from blood (not recorded which). This rearrangement joins TRBV27 to TRBJ2-1; maybe TRBD1 (6 bases). This TCR was recovered from a woman younger than 45 who had recovered from COVID-19. CDR3 DNA sequence: TGTGCCAGCCGCCCTCCAGGGGTCTCCTACAATGAGCAGTTCTTC. It yields the protein CASRPPGVSYNEQFF.